The 4 T cell receptor beta chains listed next were all sequenced from one sample in a study of beta chain features in type 1 diabetes. Study-level results: The study found moderately but significantly shorter TCRB CDR3s in all four CD4+ subsets of Type 1 diabetes patients.

TCRB transcripts that were expressed got sequenced, as all of the isolated RNA had been reverse transcribed. Only in-frame clones appear in the TCRdb table, and some are missing; sequencing was by immunoSEQ multiplex PCR. The table records a few hundred thousand clones, approximately 12% of them present only once. Their antigen targets remain unknown. Sequencing input: naive CD4+ T cells from blood. The receptors come from a woman younger than 30 with type 1 diabetes.

The chain uses TRBV7-3 and TRBJ2-7; 7 bases match TRBD2. The junction had 3 bases not matched to a gene; V was cut back by 4 bases and J by 6 bases. Germline-derived CDR1 and CDR2 are SGHTA and FQGTGA. CDR3 length: 12 amino acids. The CDR3 region has the DNA TGTGCCAGCAGCTCCGGGACTACCGAGCAGTACTTC. It translates to CASSSGTTEQYF.

This clone was seen only a few times. This chain joins TRBV11-1 and TRBJ2-7; 9 bases map to TRBD1. Germline V gives CDR1 SGHAT, CDR2 FQDESV (reference sequence). The ends lost 1 base at V and 2 bases at J; junction bases unmatched: 6. The CDR3 runs 16 residues. CDR3 in amino acids: CASSLDSGTGTYEQYF. The DNA for the CDR3 is TGTGCCAGCAGCTTAGACTCCGGGACAGGGACCTACGAGCAGTACTTC.

The chain has TRBV18 and TRBJ1-1; D is uncertain. The germline V and J ends were trimmed by 3 bases and 7 bases, with 12 bases remaining between them. The CDR3 contains 13 residues. Germline CDR1 KGHSH, CDR2 LQKENI. For the CDR3, the DNA is TGTGCCAGCTCACCGAGTGGAGGAAGTGAAGCTTTCTTT. It codes for CASSPSGGSEAFF.

In its sample, this clone was seen a few times. V usage is TRBV7-9 and J usage is TRBJ1-2; D is uncertain. This CDR3 has 14 amino acids. Germline V gives CDR1 SEHNR, CDR2 FQNEAQ (reference sequence). Trimming shortened V by 1 base and J by 4 bases, and 10 bases separated the two germline ends. The CDR3 region is CASSLGHSSYGYTF. The DNA of the CDR3 is TGTGCCAGCAGCTTAGGGCACAGCTCCTATGGCTACACCTTC.